These 24 T cell receptor beta chains were sequenced from one sample in a study of CD4 and CD8 cells across lung adenocarcinoma regions. In TCRdb, the PCR reads were re-called with MiXCR into one record per CDR3 protein. The sample records 16,000 or so distinct CDR3 sequences, approximately 50% being singletons. Sequencing used CD8+ T cells from the center of a lung tumor. All receptors derive from a female donor with lung adenocarcinoma. The CD4 and CD8 labels of this study may be unreliable.

This clonotype ranks as medium-sized (0.01 to 0.1%). The chain uses TRBV6-1 and TRBJ2-2; tentatively, D is TRBD2 (6 bases). Deletions cut 6 bases from V and 0 bases from J, with 17 bases between. The CDR3 totals 17 residues. Germline loops: CDR1 MNHNS, CDR2 SASEGT. DNA of the CDR3: TGTGCCAGCAGGGACTACGACTCGTTCGCGAACACCGGGGAGCTGTTTTTT. This gives the protein CASRDYDSFANTGELFF.

This clonotype was detected many times. The chain joins TRBV6-1 to TRBJ1-2; D uncertain. V was clipped by 2 bases and J by 2 bases, with 15 bases between them. This CDR3 is built from 16 residues. Germline V lookup: CDR1 MNHNS, CDR2 SASEGT. The CDR3 bases are TGTGCCAGCAGTGAACATGTAGCCCTAGGGAACTATGGCTACACCTTC. Its protein is CASSEHVALGNYGYTF.

Of note for this clonotype: A read error may account for a junction end that differs from germline. The chain links TRBV6-1 to TRBJ2-4; D tentatively fits TRBD1 or TRBD2 (5 bases each). The CDR3 is 13 residues long. Germline V gene lookup returns CDR1 MNHNS and CDR2 SASEGT. CDR3 sequence (DNA): TGTGCCAGCAGGATGGGAGAGACAGATATTCAGTATTTC. Its protein is CASRMGETDIQYF.

Concerning this clonotype itself: Because the CDR3 is missing its conserved closing phenylalanine or tryptophan, this is likely a read error. The limits of the CDR3 on the DNA are not certain, so only TCRdb's listed CDR3 is given. V is TRBV10-2 and J is TRBJ2-5; TRBD1 was called by the table and not checked on the DNA. The CDR3 length equals 14 residues, ends included. Germline CDR1 and CDR2: WSHSY and SAAADI. CDR3 sequence reads: CASSEPGPPATQHS.

This clonotype was counted a few times. This chain joins TRBV3-1 and TRBJ1-1; possibly TRBD1 for D (6 bases). Germline V CDR1 and CDR2: LGHDT, YNNKEL (reference sequence). Trimming cost V 1 base and J 1 base, with 16 bases left between them. The CDR3 length is 17 residues. The CDR3 reads CASSQVGDGGANTEAFF. CDR3 in DNA: TGTGCCAGCAGCCAAGTCGGGGACGGGGGCGCGAACACTGAAGCTTTCTTT.

In regard to this clonotype: Mismatch with germline at one junction end may stem from a read error. The chain joins TRBV6-1 to TRBJ2-3, with TRBD2 matching over 9 bases. Germline V gives CDR1 MNHNS, CDR2 SASEGT. This CDR3 has 16 amino acids. The CDR3 region is CASRNPSGADKDTQYF. The CDR3 DNA reads as TGTGCCAGCAGGAACCCTAGCGGGGCGGACAAAGATACGCAGTATTTC.

This clonotype was picked up one time. In nucleotides, the CDR3 is TGTGCCAGCAGTGAAGTGGCGGGAGACTACGAGCAGTACTTC. Protein sequence: CASSEVAGDYEQYF. V is TRBV6-1 and J is TRBJ2-3, with 7 bases lining up with TRBD2. The DNA end lines up better with TRBJ2-7; the J call may be wrong. In germline, CDR1 is MNHNS, CDR2 SASEGT. The CDR3 sequence is 14 residues long.

This chain connects TRBV7-6 to TRBJ2-1, with 7 bases identical to TRBD2. Germline loops: CDR1 SGHVS, CDR2 FNYEAQ. V dropped 3 bases and J dropped 9; count of bases not matched to a gene: 11. The CDR3 is 15 amino acids. CDR3 coding DNA: TGTGCCAGCAGCTTGGGCAGGGAGGGTTCCGGTGAGCAGTTCTTC. It is translated as CASSLGREGSGEQFF.

This rearrangement joins TRBV5-1 to TRBJ1-1, with D perhaps TRBD1 (5 bases). V shed 1 base and J shed 12 bases, with 19 bases lying between them. The germline gives CDR1 SGHRS, CDR2 YFSETQ. The CDR3 has 14 residues. The CDR3 is CASSLQTEGDETFF. The CDR3 DNA reads as TGCGCCAGCAGCTTGCAAACGGAAGGGGACGAAACTTTCTTT. Together with reference TRBV5-1 and TRBJ1-1, the CDR3 gives the full variable domain: KAGVTQTPRYLIKTRGQQVTLSCSPISGHRSVSWYQQTPGQGLQFLFEYFSETQRNKGNFPGRFSGRQFSNSRSEMNVSTLELGDSALYLCASSLQTEGDETFFGQGTRLTVV.

This clonotype was seen ten or more times. The chain uses TRBV7-2 and TRBJ2-5; 12 bases line up with TRBD2. The CDR3 length is 15 residues. Germline loops: CDR1 SGHTA, CDR2 FQGNSA. The V and J ends lost 5 bases and 4 bases, in that order; junction bases with no gene match: 5. CDR3 DNA sequence: TGTGCCAGCAGCCTAGGACTAGCGGGACGAGAGACCCAGTACTTC. The encoded protein is CASSLGLAGRETQYF.

This clonotype appeared a few times. The rearrangement links TRBV6-4 to TRBJ2-3; D may be TRBD2 (7 bases). Trimming cost V 4 bases and J 0 bases, with 11 bases left between them. The length of the CDR3 is 15 residues. Looked up from germline, CDR1 is MRHNA and CDR2 is SNTAGT. DNA of the CDR3: TGTGCCAGCAGTGGGCGGGGGCTGAGCACAGATACGCAGTATTTT. It specifies CASSGRGLSTDTQYF.

This clonotype is termed large (0.1 to 1%). The chain combines TRBV6-6 with TRBJ2-2; D is uncertain. The V gene's germline CDR1 is MNHNY and CDR2 SVGAGI (reference sequence). V lost 2 bases, J lost 5 bases, and 9 bases lay in between. The CDR3 sequence is 14 residues long. In DNA form, the CDR3 reads TGTGCCAGCAGTTACGGTAGAGCAACCGGGGAGCTGTTTTTT. Translating it yields CASSYGRATGELFF.

The V and J genes are TRBV6-1 and TRBJ2-1; perhaps TRBD2 as D (6 bases). The CDR3 is 16 residues long. V shed 4 bases and J shed 1 base, with 14 bases lying between them. Germline V gives CDR1 MNHNS, CDR2 SASEGT. The DNA of the CDR3 is TGTGCCAGCAGTGTTGGGGCTAGCGTATCCTACAATGAGCAGTTCTTC. Its protein product is CASSVGASVSYNEQFF.

This clonotype was counted many times. The rearrangement links TRBV10-3 to TRBJ2-5, with D possibly TRBD2 on 5 matching bases. CDR3 length: 14 amino acids. Germline values: CDR1 ENHRY, CDR2 SYGVKD. Trimming left V 3 bases short and J 11 bases short, with 19 bases between. The CDR3 loop is CAISDRGIGLGQYF. The CDR3, as DNA: TGTGCCATCAGTGACCGGGGTATAGGGTTAGGGCAGTACTTC.

This chain connects TRBV25-1 to TRBJ2-6, with D perhaps TRBD1 or TRBD2 (7 bases each). CDR3 length: 16 residues. V was cut by 5 bases and J by 4 bases, with 15 bases left in between. Looked up from germline, CDR1 is MGHDK and CDR2 is SYGVNS. CDR3 residues: CASSLQGGYGANVLTF. DNA for the CDR3: TGTGCCAGCAGTTTGCAGGGGGGGTACGGGGCCAACGTCCTGACTTTC.

As regards this clonotype: The junction and the germline gene differ at one end; a read error may be behind it. J is TRBJ2-4 and V is TRBV11-3; TRBD2 matches 10 bases. The CDR3 is 17 residues long. Germline loops: CDR1 SGHNT, CDR2 YENEEA. The CDR3 sequence is CASSKRGSGGPTDTQYF. Written as DNA, the CDR3 is TGTGCCAGCAGCAAGAGAGGTAGCGGGGGGCCCACAGATACTCAGTACTTT. Based on the CDR3 plus reference TRBV11-3 and TRBJ2-4, the full variable domain is EAGVVQSPRYKIIEKKQPVAFWCNPISGHNTLYWYLQNLGQGPELLIRYENEEAVDDSQLPKDRFSAERLKGVDSTLKIQPAELGDSAVYLCASSKRGSGGPTDTQYFGAGTRLSVL.

J is TRBJ2-4 and V is TRBV7-2; 14 bases are a match to TRBD2. Germline V gene sequence: CDR1 SGHTA, CDR2 FQGNSA. V shed 2 bases and J 13 bases; nucleotides not matched to a gene: 16. The CDR3 has 18 amino acids. For the CDR3, the DNA is TGTGCCAGCAGCTTATTTGGACTAGCGGGGGGAGCCAAGGACACGCAGTACTTC. Residues: CASSLFGLAGGAKDTQYF. Together with reference TRBV7-2 and TRBJ2-4, the CDR3 gives the full variable domain: GAGVSQSPSNKVTEKGKDVELRCDPISGHTALYWYRQSLGQGLEFLIYFQGNSAPDKSGLPSDRFSAERTGGSVSTLTIQRTQQEDSAVYLCASSLFGLAGGAKDTQYFGAGTRLSVL.

This clonotype was seen at least ten times. The CDR3 sequence is CASRVAGGNYNEQFF. DNA for the CDR3: TGTGCCAGTAGAGTAGCGGGGGGAAATTACAATGAGCAGTTCTTC. The chain combines TRBV6-1 with TRBJ2-1, with 10 bases aligning to TRBD2. Germline CDR1 reads MNHNS; CDR2 reads SASEGT. The CDR3 length is 15 residues. Losses at the gene ends were 9 bases for V and 4 bases for J; bases not matched to a gene: 9.

In its sample, this clonotype is large. This chain connects TRBV6-1 to TRBJ1-1; no firm D call. CDR3 length equals 13 residues. Germline CDR1 is MNHNS and CDR2 is SASEGT. V was shortened by 2 bases and J by 3 bases, with 7 bases between the two germline ends. The CDR3 DNA sequence: TGTGCCAGCAGTGAACTGGGAGACACTGAAGCTTTCTTT. Residues: CASSELGDTEAFF.

In this sample, this clonotype turned up many times. The chain links TRBV7-6 to TRBJ2-2; tentatively, D is TRBD1 or TRBD2 (6 bases each). The germline gives CDR1 SGHVS, CDR2 FNYEAQ. Trimming took 8 bases from V and 1 from J, leaving 11 bases between them. The CDR3 covers 14 residues. The CDR3 region has the DNA TGTGCCAGCCAAGGGGGGATGAACACCGGGGAGCTGTTTTTT. Its protein is CASQGGMNTGELFF.

The chain's CDR3 is CSAVWTSGGFEQFF. As DNA, the CDR3 is TGCAGTGCTGTTTGGACTAGCGGGGGCTTTGAGCAGTTCTTC. This sequence joins TRBV20-1 and TRBJ2-1; 13 nucleotides align to TRBD2. The CDR3 has 14 residues. From germline, CDR1 is DFQATT and CDR2 SNEGSKA (reference sequence). V was clipped by 5 bases and J by 9 bases; unmatched bases: 7.

The table lists this clonotype with a few counts. V usage is TRBV20-1 and J usage is TRBJ1-1, with TRBD1 identical over 9 bases. Germline trimming cut 5 bases from V and 3 bases from J; bases unmatched to any gene: 10. The germline V gene encodes CDR1 DFQATT and CDR2 SNEGSKA (reference sequence). CDR3 length: 15 amino acids. CDR3 nucleotides: TGCAGTGCTCGCCCCTGGACAGGGGAAGACACTGAAGCTTTCTTT. As protein: CSARPWTGEDTEAFF.

The chain is built from TRBV6-1 and TRBJ2-5, with D perhaps assigned TRBD1 or TRBD2 (5 bases each). The J call may be faulty, since TRBJ2-7 better matches the DNA end. Germline assignment: CDR1 MNHNS and CDR2 SASEGT. The CDR3 totals 13 residues. CDR3 DNA sequence: TGTGCCAGCAGTGACCGAGGGGACTACGAGCAGTACTTC. Amino acid sequence: CASSDRGDYEQYF.

This clonotype appeared a few times. The chain has TRBV5-6 and TRBJ1-1; unclear D gene. Germline V gives CDR1 SGHDT, CDR2 YYEEEE. There are 14 residues in the CDR3. V was clipped by 1 base and J by 4 bases, with 11 bases between them. The chain's CDR3 is CASSLNGYLTEAFF. The DNA of the CDR3 is TGTGCCAGCAGCTTGAATGGATATCTCACTGAAGCTTTCTTT.